The 20 T cell receptor beta chains listed next were all sequenced from one sample in a study of Ad26.COV2.S vaccination and SARS-CoV-2 variants. Stated treatment: some 19 received Ad26.COV2.S at low or high dose, single or two shots; about 5 received placebo; per-sample allocation not given. Specimens were obtained on day 63 following the first vaccine or placebo injection. TCRdb keeps only in-frame clones here, not all; method: immunoSEQ multiplex PCR. The table records about 420,000 clones, approximately 90% of them present only once. Sequenced here: peripheral blood, sampled in a trial of Ad26.COV2.S vaccine versus placebo. The receptors derive from a person aged 18 to 65 who received the Ad26.COV2.S COVID-19 vaccine or a placebo.

This sequence joins TRBV7-2 and TRBJ1-3; no definite D call. CDR1 is SGHTA, CDR2 FQGNSA, per germline. The CDR3 totals 13 residues. Trimming removed 1 base at V and 11 bases at J, with 12 bases between. The CDR3 is CASSLEGRRAIYF. In DNA form, the CDR3 reads TGTGCCAGCAGCTTAGAGGGTAGGCGGGCCATATATTTT.

This clone appeared a single time. The chain joins TRBV6-5 to TRBJ1-1, with D possibly TRBD1 on 6 matching bases. Germline V CDR1 and CDR2: MNHEY, SVGAGI. The length of the CDR3 is 16 residues. The V end was cut by 0 bases, the J end by 8 bases, with 19 bases between. The CDR3 loop is CASSYSDASGGSEAFF. CDR3 in DNA: TGTGCCAGCAGTTACTCGGATGCGTCCGGGGGCTCGGAAGCTTTCTTT.

The gene calls are TRBV4-3 and TRBJ2-5, with D perhaps matching TRBD1 (5 bases). Trimming removed 1 base at V and 5 bases at J, with 26 bases between. CDR1 is LGHNA and CDR2 is YSLEER in the germline V gene. The CDR3 spans 19 residues. The CDR3 region is CASSQATEAKPQGPETQYF. The CDR3 coding sequence is TGCGCCAGCAGCCAAGCGACCGAAGCAAAACCTCAGGGTCCGGAGACCCAGTACTTC.

The J gene is TRBJ2-3, the V gene TRBV7-2, with D unclear. Germline CDR1 and CDR2: SGHTA and FQGNSA. This CDR3 region has 13 residues. Trimming stripped 3 bases from V and 5 bases from J, with 9 bases between. CDR3 protein: CASSLGPRDTQYF. CDR3 in DNA: TGTGCCAGCAGCTTGGGTCCTCGAGATACGCAGTATTTT.

The chain is built from TRBV28 and TRBJ1-1; D ambiguous. Germline V gene data show CDR1 as MDHEN and CDR2 as SYDVKM. V gave up 4 bases and J gave up 13 bases, with 22 bases separating them. CDR3 length: 14 amino acids. This chain's CDR3 is CASSSHSGRVLFFF. The CDR3 DNA is TGTGCCAGCAGTTCCCACTCGGGGAGGGTTTTGTTTTTCTTT. The full variable domain, its missing parts supplied by reference TRBV28 and TRBJ1-1, is DVKVTQSSRYLVKRTGEKVFLECVQDMDHENMFWYRQDPGLGLRLIYFSYDVKMKEKGDIPEGYSVSREKKERFSLILESASTNQTSMYLCASSSHSGRVLFFFGQGTRLTVV.

This clone was picked up a small number of times. The genes are TRBV30 and TRBJ1-5; D possibly corresponds to TRBD1 (5 bases). The CDR3 extends over 13 amino acids. CDR1 and CDR2 (germline): GTSNPN, SVGIG (reference sequence). Trimming took 1 base from V and 5 from J, leaving 9 bases between them. For the CDR3, the DNA is TGTGCCTGGAGTGAAGGCAGGGATCAGCCCCAGCATTTT. This translates into CAWSEGRDQPQHF.

This chain joins TRBV5-1 and TRBJ2-2; TRBD1 might be the D (5 bases). This CDR3 contains 14 residues. The germline V gene encodes CDR1 SGHRS and CDR2 YFSETQ. The germline V and J ends were trimmed by 0 bases and 7 bases, with 10 bases remaining between them. Written as DNA, the CDR3 is TGCGCCAGCAGCTTGGTTCTGGACATCGGGGAGCTGTTTTTT. As protein: CASSLVLDIGELFF.

The chain uses TRBV7-2 and TRBJ1-5; no definite D call. Trimming removed 6 bases from V and 1 base from J, with 13 bases in between. This CDR3 region has 15 residues. CDR1 and CDR2 from the germline V gene are SGHTA and FQGNSA. The CDR3 region has the DNA TGTGCCAGCAGTTATTCGGACGGGAGCAATCAGCCCCAGCATTTT. Translation: CASSYSDGSNQPQHF. Together with reference TRBV7-2 and TRBJ1-5, the CDR3 gives the full variable domain: GAGVSQSPSNKVTEKGKDVELRCDPISGHTALYWYRQSLGQGLEFLIYFQGNSAPDKSGLPSDRFSAERTGGSVSTLTIQRTQQEDSAVYLCASSYSDGSNQPQHFGDGTRLSIL.

A single count supports this clone. The rearrangement uses TRBV7-9 and TRBJ1-1, with D unclear. CDR3 length equals 13 residues. CDR1 is SEHNR and CDR2 is FQNEAQ in the germline V gene (reference sequence). The V and J ends lost 6 bases and 0 bases respectively, with 8 bases between them. CDR3 loop: CASRVTMNTEAFF. DNA of the CDR3: TGTGCCAGCAGAGTAACCATGAACACTGAAGCTTTCTTT.

V is TRBV12-3 or TRBV12-4 and J is TRBJ2-7; D ambiguous. The CDR3 is made up of 13 amino acids. Trimming removed 3 bases at V and 2 bases at J, with 8 bases between. CDR3 bases: TGTGCCAGCAGTTTTGCCGGAACCTACGAGCAGTACTTC. This translates into CASSFAGTYEQYF.

The V call is TRBV28, the J call TRBJ2-7, with D perhaps matching TRBD1 or TRBD2 (5 bases each). The CDR3 sequence is 15 residues long. Per germline, CDR1 MDHEN and CDR2 SYDVKM. V gave up 6 bases and J gave up 3 bases, with 18 bases separating them. This CDR3 reads CASRPRGQGNYEQYF. CDR3 bases: TGTGCCAGCAGACCCCGGGGCCAGGGTAACTACGAGCAGTACTTC.

CDR3 bases: TGTGCCAGTAGTCTGGGAACGGGGGCGCGCCGGGGTTCACCCCTCCACTTT. The encoded protein is CASSLGTGARRGSPLHF. The J gene is TRBJ1-6, the V gene TRBV19; a possible D gene is TRBD1 (6 bases). The CDR3 covers 17 residues. CDR1 is LNHDA and CDR2 is SQIVND in the germline V gene (reference sequence). The V end lost 5 bases, the J end lost 9 bases, and 23 bases lay between the germline ends.

V gene TRBV6-5 combines with J gene TRBJ2-7; D is possibly TRBD2 (5 bases). The CDR3 loop spans 15 amino acids. Germline V CDR1 and CDR2: MNHEY, SVGAGI. V was trimmed by 2 bases and J by 3 bases, leaving 14 bases between them. The CDR3, as DNA: TGTGCCAGCAGTTACGACCCGGGAACCCGCTACGAGCAGTACTTC. Amino acids: CASSYDPGTRYEQYF.

The J gene is TRBJ2-5, the V gene TRBV24-1; a possible D gene is TRBD1 (6 bases). Per the germline V gene, CDR1 is KGHDR and CDR2 is SFDVKD. Trimming took off 4 bases at V and 5 bases at J, with 19 bases between the two ends. This CDR3 is 16 amino acids long. For the CDR3, the DNA is TGTGCCACCAGTGACTCGGACAGCCACCAACGGGAGACCCAGTACTTC. Protein product: CATSDSDSHQRETQYF.

This rearrangement joins TRBV7-9 to TRBJ2-5; D could derive from TRBD1 or TRBD2 (6 bases each). Trimming left V 4 bases short and J 9 bases short, with 27 bases between. The germline V gene has CDR1 SEHNR and CDR2 FQNEAQ (reference sequence). The CDR3 consists of 17 residues. CDR3 amino acids: CASSSILRTGTGRSQYF. CDR3 nucleotides: TGTGCCAGCAGCTCTATACTCCGCACAGGGACTGGGAGGTCCCAGTACTTC.

This CDR3 reads CSAPDSDWNTEAFF. The CDR3 nucleotides are TGCAGCGCCCCAGACAGTGATTGGAACACTGAAGCTTTCTTT. V is TRBV29-1 and J is TRBJ1-1, with D maybe TRBD1 (5 bases). CDR3 size: 14 residues. Germline V lookup: CDR1 SQVTM, CDR2 ANQGSEA. Trimming removed 7 bases at V and 1 base at J, with 16 bases between.

This clone showed up just once. This chain joins TRBV9 and TRBJ2-1; no firm D call. Germline V gives CDR1 SGDLS, CDR2 YYNGEE. The CDR3 sequence is 16 residues long. The ends were cut back, 0 bases at V and 0 bases at J, with 10 bases in the middle. CDR3 DNA: TGTGCCAGCAGCGTAGGTTCCGTGAGCTCCTACAATGAGCAGTTCTTC. Its protein is CASSVGSVSSYNEQFF.

The chain joins TRBV20-1 to TRBJ1-1, with 8 bases identical to TRBD1. The CDR3 sequence is 13 residues long. Per germline, CDR1 DFQATT and CDR2 SNEGSKA (reference sequence). With 3 bases clipped from V and 4 bases from J, the junction kept 4 bases outside the gene matches. The CDR3 coding sequence is TGCAGTGCTAGTACAGGGGGTTTCACTGAAGCTTTCTTT. It yields the protein CSASTGGFTEAFF.

The chain recombines TRBV30 with TRBJ2-7; 7 bases are shared with TRBD1. V was clipped by 5 bases and J by 5 bases; unmatched bases: 3. The CDR3 totals 11 residues. Germline CDR1 is GTSNPN and CDR2 is SVGIG (reference sequence). CDR3 sequence (DNA): TGTGCCTGGGGTGACAGGGACGAGCAGTACTTC. Translated: CAWGDRDEQYF.

This clone has only one observation. V and J are TRBV6-2 or TRBV6-3 and TRBJ1-5; weak D call: TRBD1 (6 bases). CDR3 length: 16 residues. V was pared by 5 bases and J by 3 bases, with 17 bases between. Germline V CDR1 and CDR2: MNHEY, SVGEGT. The CDR3 sequence: CASSTPAGGNNQPQHF. CDR3 DNA: TGTGCCAGCAGTACCCCTGCGGGGGGCAACAATCAGCCCCAGCATTTT.